These T cell receptor beta chains were read from a single sample in a study of T cell changes during pregnancy in multiple sclerosis. The repertoire was sequenced with immunoSEQ multiplex PCR; TCRdb's copy has only in-frame clones and lacks some. The sample has around 50,000 clones; approximately 90% are singletons. Sample: peripheral blood, taken in the first trimester of pregnancy. The receptor source for this set is a female donor with multiple sclerosis, enrolled in a pregnancy study. The CDR3 runs from the conserved cysteine through the conserved F or W. Fields, in order: D gene, CDR3 length, V gene, clone size, J gene, CDR3 protein, CDR3 DNA. D genes are given only for firm matches. The size entry is marked missing in some rows and otherwise reads once, few, many or a size class.

D gene: NA
CDR3 length: 19
V gene: TRBV6-1
clone size: NA
J gene: TRBJ2-7
CDR3 protein: CASSEYSYGGSGSSYEQYF
CDR3 DNA: TGTGCCAGCAGTGAATATTCTTATGGGGGGTCTGGAAGCTCCTACGAGCAGTACTTC

D gene: NA
CDR3 length: 14
V gene: TRBV4-1
clone size: once
J gene: TRBJ2-3
CDR3 protein: CASSPVPGTDTQYF
CDR3 DNA: TGCGCCAGCAGCCCGGTGCCGGGGACAGATACGCAGTATTTT

D gene: TRBD1
CDR3 length: 14
V gene: TRBV6-5
clone size: NA
J gene: TRBJ1-2
CDR3 protein: CASSPRQGYYGYTF
CDR3 DNA: TGTGCCAGCAGTCCACGACAGGGGTACTATGGCTACACCTTC

D gene: NA
CDR3 length: 14
V gene: TRBV30
clone size: NA
J gene: TRBJ2-7
CDR3 protein: CAWKFGTGLGEQYF
CDR3 DNA: TGTGCCTGGAAGTTTGGGACTGGTCTCGGCGAGCAGTACTTC

D gene: NA
CDR3 length: 15
V gene: TRBV19
clone size: NA
J gene: TRBJ1-5
CDR3 protein: CASSIGAYSNQPQHF
CDR3 DNA: TGTGCCAGTAGTATTGGAGCTTATAGCAATCAGCCCCAGCATTTT

D gene: TRBD2
CDR3 length: 17
V gene: TRBV5-1
clone size: NA
J gene: TRBJ2-2
CDR3 protein: CASSSGRGGPNTGELFF
CDR3 DNA: TGCGCCAGCAGCTCCGGGCGGGGAGGGCCGAACACCGGGGAGCTGTTTTTT

D gene: TRBD1
CDR3 length: 17
V gene: TRBV5-1
clone size: once
J gene: TRBJ1-2
CDR3 protein: CASSPLQGANANYGYTF
CDR3 DNA: TGCGCCAGCAGCCCCTTACAGGGGGCAAACGCTAACTATGGCTACACCTTC

D gene: TRBD1
CDR3 length: 14
V gene: TRBV11-2
clone size: NA
J gene: TRBJ1-2
CDR3 protein: CASRGTGGPYGYTF
CDR3 DNA: TGTGCCAGCAGGGGGACAGGGGGCCCCTATGGCTACACCTTC

D gene: TRBD1
CDR3 length: 14
V gene: TRBV5-1
clone size: NA
J gene: TRBJ2-2
CDR3 protein: CASSRQGYTGELFF
CDR3 DNA: TGCGCCAGCAGCAGACAGGGCTACACCGGGGAGCTGTTTTTT

D gene: NA
CDR3 length: 13
V gene: TRBV5-4
clone size: NA
J gene: TRBJ1-1
CDR3 protein: CASAGREGTEAFF
CDR3 DNA: TGTGCCAGCGCGGGACGCGAGGGAACTGAAGCTTTCTTT

D gene: NA
CDR3 length: 14
V gene: TRBV18
clone size: NA
J gene: TRBJ2-7
CDR3 protein: CASSTTSGYGEQYF
CDR3 DNA: TGTGCCAGCTCAACTACTTCAGGGTACGGCGAGCAGTACTTC

D gene: NA
CDR3 length: 14
V gene: TRBV2
clone size: NA
J gene: TRBJ2-3
CDR3 protein: CASIYGGSTDTQYF
CDR3 DNA: TGTGCCAGCATCTACGGGGGAAGCACAGATACGCAGTATTTT

D gene: TRBD1
CDR3 length: 15
V gene: TRBV9
clone size: once
J gene: TRBJ2-4
CDR3 protein: CASSVDFRGQLIQYF
CDR3 DNA: TGTGCCAGCAGCGTAGATTTCAGGGGGCAGCTCATTCAGTACTTC

D gene: TRBD1
CDR3 length: 18
V gene: TRBV7-3
clone size: NA
J gene: TRBJ1-4
CDR3 protein: CASSPRTHNRGTNEKLFF
CDR3 DNA: TGTGCCAGCAGCCCTCGTACCCATAACAGGGGAACTAATGAAAAACTGTTTTTT

D gene: TRBD2
CDR3 length: 15
V gene: TRBV27
clone size: NA
J gene: TRBJ2-2
CDR3 protein: CASRPSGGYTGELFF
CDR3 DNA: TGTGCCAGCCGCCCCTCGGGGGGGTATACCGGGGAGCTGTTTTTT

D gene: TRBD1
CDR3 length: 16
V gene: TRBV2
clone size: NA
J gene: TRBJ1-1
CDR3 protein: CASRVTGVEVDTEAFF
CDR3 DNA: TGTGCCAGCCGGGTGACAGGGGTTGAGGTGGACACTGAAGCTTTCTTT

D gene: TRBD1
CDR3 length: 18
V gene: TRBV9
clone size: NA
J gene: TRBJ2-6
CDR3 protein: CASSARQGINSGANVLTF
CDR3 DNA: TGTGCCAGCAGCGCTCGACAGGGTATCAACTCTGGGGCCAACGTCCTGACTTTC

D gene: TRBD1
CDR3 length: 17
V gene: TRBV7-4
clone size: once
J gene: TRBJ1-4
CDR3 protein: CASSLGFRTGEAEKLFF
CDR3 DNA: TGTGCCAGCAGCTTAGGGTTCCGGACAGGGGAGGCAGAAAAACTGTTTTTT

D gene: NA
CDR3 length: 14
V gene: TRBV5-1
clone size: few
J gene: TRBJ2-4
CDR3 protein: CASSEQGGSNIQYF
CDR3 DNA: TGCGCCAGCTCCGAGCAGGGCGGTTCAAACATTCAGTACTTC

D gene: NA
CDR3 length: 13
V gene: TRBV30
clone size: NA
J gene: TRBJ1-4
CDR3 protein: CAWVDRRNEKLFF
CDR3 DNA: TGTGCCTGGGTCGACAGGAGGAATGAAAAACTGTTTTTT

D gene: NA
CDR3 length: 13
V gene: TRBV6-5
clone size: NA
J gene: TRBJ1-1
CDR3 protein: CASSYGWGRVAFF
CDR3 DNA: TGTGCCAGCAGTTACGGGTGGGGGCGTGTGGCTTTCTTT

D gene: NA
CDR3 length: 16
V gene: TRBV9
clone size: NA
J gene: TRBJ2-7
CDR3 protein: CASSVGPSLTNYEQYF
CDR3 DNA: TGTGCCAGCAGCGTGGGGCCCAGTCTTACTAACTACGAGCAGTACTTC

D gene: NA
CDR3 length: 14
V gene: TRBV5-1
clone size: NA
J gene: TRBJ1-1
CDR3 protein: CASSSPDMNTEAFF
CDR3 DNA: TGCGCCAGCAGCTCTCCAGACATGAACACTGAAGCTTTCTTT

D gene: TRBD2
CDR3 length: 14
V gene: TRBV7-8
clone size: NA
J gene: TRBJ2-7
CDR3 protein: CASSYSTSGYEQYF
CDR3 DNA: TGTGCCAGCAGTTACTCGACTAGCGGGTACGAGCAGTACTTC

D gene: NA
CDR3 length: 14
V gene: TRBV2
clone size: NA
J gene: TRBJ2-3
CDR3 protein: CASSNDKLTDTQYF
CDR3 DNA: TGTGCCAGCAGTAATGACAAGCTCACAGATACGCAGTATTTT

D gene: TRBD1
CDR3 length: 15
V gene: TRBV11-2
clone size: NA
J gene: TRBJ1-6
CDR3 protein: CASSFGQGRNSPLHF
CDR3 DNA: TGTGCCAGCAGCTTTGGACAGGGCAGGAATTCACCCCTCCACTTT

D gene: TRBD2
CDR3 length: 16
V gene: TRBV7-3
clone size: once
J gene: TRBJ2-3
CDR3 protein: CASSLWRGGGTDTQYF
CDR3 DNA: TGTGCCAGCAGCTTATGGCGGGGGGGCGGCACAGATACGCAGTATTTT

D gene: NA
CDR3 length: 15
V gene: TRBV5-4
clone size: NA
J gene: TRBJ1-2
CDR3 protein: CASSSYRGGSLGYTF
CDR3 DNA: TGTGCCAGCAGCTCCTACCGGGGGGGCAGTCTTGGCTACACCTTC

D gene: TRBD2
CDR3 length: 18
V gene: TRBV11-2
clone size: NA
J gene: TRBJ2-2
CDR3 protein: CASNLDIGVAGNTGELFF
CDR3 DNA: TGTGCCAGCAACCTCGATATTGGGGTAGCGGGGAACACCGGGGAGCTGTTTTTT

D gene: TRBD1
CDR3 length: 12
V gene: TRBV7-2
clone size: NA
J gene: TRBJ1-5
CDR3 protein: CASSLSADRVHF
CDR3 DNA: TGTGCCAGCAGCTTAAGTGCCGACAGGGTACATTTT

D gene: NA
CDR3 length: 12
V gene: TRBV28
clone size: NA
J gene: TRBJ2-7
CDR3 protein: CASPEEVYEQYF
CDR3 DNA: TGTGCCAGCCCAGAAGAAGTCTACGAGCAGTACTTC

D gene: NA
CDR3 length: 17
V gene: TRBV4-1
clone size: NA
J gene: TRBJ2-5
CDR3 protein: CASSQGTGLAVGETQYF
CDR3 DNA: TGCGCCAGCAGCCAAGGGACTGGACTCGCAGTGGGAGAGACCCAGTACTTC

D gene: TRBD1
CDR3 length: 16
V gene: TRBV5-6
clone size: NA
J gene: TRBJ1-2
CDR3 protein: CASSFRWTGEIYGYTF
CDR3 DNA: TGTGCCAGCAGCTTCAGGTGGACAGGGGAAATCTATGGCTACACCTTC

D gene: TRBD1
CDR3 length: 14
V gene: TRBV18
clone size: NA
J gene: TRBJ1-4
CDR3 protein: CASSPGQGNEKLFF
CDR3 DNA: TGTGCCAGCTCACCTGGACAGGGTAATGAAAAACTGTTTTTT

D gene: TRBD2
CDR3 length: 14
V gene: TRBV9
clone size: NA
J gene: TRBJ2-1
CDR3 protein: CASSISSGYNEQFF
CDR3 DNA: TGTGCCAGCAGCATTTCTAGCGGGTACAATGAGCAGTTCTTC

D gene: NA
CDR3 length: 14
V gene: TRBV7-9
clone size: NA
J gene: TRBJ1-1
CDR3 protein: CASSLEPGGTEAFF
CDR3 DNA: TGTGCCAGCAGCTTAGAACCCGGGGGGACTGAAGCTTTCTTT

D gene: NA
CDR3 length: 16
V gene: TRBV5-1
clone size: NA
J gene: TRBJ2-3
CDR3 protein: CASSSGGRFSTDTQYF
CDR3 DNA: TGCGCCAGCAGCTCAGGGGGGCGTTTTTCCACAGATACGCAGTATTTT

D gene: NA
CDR3 length: 13
V gene: TRBV6-1
clone size: NA
J gene: TRBJ1-3
CDR3 protein: CASHYYSGNTIYF
CDR3 DNA: TGTGCCAGCCATTACTACTCTGGAAACACCATATATTTT

D gene: NA
CDR3 length: 13
V gene: TRBV6-5
clone size: NA
J gene: TRBJ1-4
CDR3 protein: CASSVHRNEKLFF
CDR3 DNA: TGTGCCAGCAGTGTACACCGAAATGAAAAACTGTTTTTT

D gene: NA
CDR3 length: 12
V gene: TRBV6-5
clone size: NA
J gene: TRBJ2-3
CDR3 protein: CASKSSGVTQYF
CDR3 DNA: TGTGCCAGCAAATCGTCAGGGGTTACGCAGTATTTT

D gene: TRBD1
CDR3 length: 14
V gene: TRBV30
clone size: NA
J gene: TRBJ1-5
CDR3 protein: CAWQQGLSNQPQHF
CDR3 DNA: TGTGCCTGGCAACAGGGGCTTAGCAATCAGCCCCAGCATTTT

D gene: NA
CDR3 length: 14
V gene: TRBV2
clone size: NA
J gene: TRBJ2-3
CDR3 protein: CASRRGAEVDTQYF
CDR3 DNA: TGTGCCAGCAGACGGGGGGCAGAGGTAGATACGCAGTATTTT

D gene: TRBD2
CDR3 length: 16
V gene: TRBV29-1
clone size: NA
J gene: TRBJ2-1
CDR3 protein: CSVGALAGETYNEQFF
CDR3 DNA: TGCAGCGTTGGGGCTCTAGCGGGGGAAACCTACAATGAGCAGTTCTTC

D gene: NA
CDR3 length: 14
V gene: TRBV4-2
clone size: NA
J gene: TRBJ2-7
CDR3 protein: CASSQGAGPYEQYF
CDR3 DNA: TGTGCCAGCAGCCAAGGGGCGGGTCCCTACGAGCAGTACTTC

D gene: NA
CDR3 length: 14
V gene: TRBV5-1
clone size: NA
J gene: TRBJ1-2
CDR3 protein: CASSSATDSGGYTF
CDR3 DNA: TGCGCCAGCAGCTCGGCGACGGATTCAGGTGGCTACACCTTC

D gene: NA
CDR3 length: 13
V gene: TRBV6-4
clone size: NA
J gene: TRBJ2-2
CDR3 protein: CASSEGAAGELFF
CDR3 DNA: TGTGCCAGCAGTGAAGGGGCCGCCGGGGAGCTGTTTTTT

D gene: NA
CDR3 length: 12
V gene: TRBV29-1
clone size: NA
J gene: TRBJ2-7
CDR3 protein: CSVGPGDYEQYF
CDR3 DNA: TGCAGCGTTGGTCCGGGGGACTACGAGCAGTACTTC

D gene: NA
CDR3 length: 15
V gene: TRBV5-8
clone size: NA
J gene: TRBJ1-5
CDR3 protein: CASSLAWRGLRPQHF
CDR3 DNA: TGTGCCAGCAGCTTGGCATGGAGGGGTTTACGGCCCCAGCATTTT

D gene: TRBD1
CDR3 length: 14
V gene: TRBV5-1
clone size: NA
J gene: TRBJ1-4
CDR3 protein: CASSPGQVNEKLFF
CDR3 DNA: TGCGCCAGCAGCCCCGGACAGGTGAATGAAAAACTGTTTTTT

D gene: NA
CDR3 length: 13
V gene: TRBV2
clone size: NA
J gene: TRBJ1-5
CDR3 protein: CASSEAGYQPQHF
CDR3 DNA: TGTGCCAGCAGTGAGGCAGGGTATCAGCCCCAGCATTTT

D gene: TRBD1
CDR3 length: 15
V gene: TRBV7-8
clone size: NA
J gene: TRBJ1-2
CDR3 protein: CASSRTRDRGYGYTF
CDR3 DNA: TGTGCCAGCAGCAGAACTCGGGACAGGGGCTATGGCTACACCTTC

D gene: TRBD1
CDR3 length: 15
V gene: TRBV5-6
clone size: NA
J gene: TRBJ2-1
CDR3 protein: CASSPWGSGTGGQFF
CDR3 DNA: TGTGCCAGCAGCCCCTGGGGGTCCGGGACAGGGGGTCAGTTCTTC

D gene: TRBD2
CDR3 length: 14
V gene: TRBV7-3
clone size: once
J gene: TRBJ2-2
CDR3 protein: CASSGGVHTGELFF
CDR3 DNA: TGTGCCAGCAGCGGGGGGGTCCACACCGGGGAGCTGTTTTTT

D gene: NA
CDR3 length: 16
V gene: TRBV28
clone size: NA
J gene: TRBJ2-5
CDR3 protein: CASSLVGGGLQETQYF
CDR3 DNA: TGTGCCAGCAGTTTAGTGGGGGGGGGCCTCCAAGAGACCCAGTACTTC